The text below deals with one T cell receptor beta chain. Its antigen is still unknown. This CDR3 is built from 13 residues. V was trimmed by 7 bases and J by 1 base, leaving 11 bases between them. The V gene's germline CDR1 is SGHNT and CDR2 YYREEE (reference sequence). Profiling relied on immunoSEQ multiplex PCR, and the TCRdb table lists in-frame clones only, not all of them. The repertoire has about 90,000 clones, 80% to 95% of them found once; the top ten carry 0.95% to 1.3%. This entry belongs to a study of graft-versus-host responses after intestinal transplantation. V gene TRBV5-4 combines with J gene TRBJ1-1; D is possibly TRBD1 (5 bases). The input for sequencing was unstimulated CD8+ T cells sorted from spleen or lymph node cells, taken before transplant. The TCR was taken from a human donor who was the organ donor for an intestinal transplant. CDR3 amino acids: CASPGHRNTEAFF. Written as DNA, the CDR3 is TGTGCCAGCCCCGGACACCGGAACACTGAAGCTTTCTTT. The complete variable domain, with remaining parts taken from reference TRBV5-4 and TRBJ1-1, reads ETGVTQSPTHLIKTRGQQVTLRCSSQSGHNTVSWYQQALGQGPQFIFQYYREEENGRGNFPPRFSGLQFPNYSSELNVNALELDDSALYLCASPGHRNTEAFFGQGTRLTVV.